These 28 T cell receptor beta chains share one sample of origin, sequenced in a study of T-cell reconstitution after alpha-beta-depleted transplantation in children. Construction of the TCRbeta library involved unique molecular identifiers. TCRdb re-called the PCR reads with MiXCR, one entry per CDR3 protein. The sample yields just under 350,000 distinct CDR3 sequences, around 15% seen once. The sequences come from PBMCs, mostly from graft donor cells, collected 360 days after TCRalphabeta/CD19-depleted stem cell transplant. The receptor set was obtained from a male patient aged 2-10 years who had a stem cell transplant for acute lymphoblastic leukemia, so the T cells may come from the graft donor.

This clonotype was picked up many times. The V call is TRBV11-2, the J call TRBJ2-3; D is possibly TRBD1 (6 bases). The germline V gene encodes CDR1 SGHAT and CDR2 FQNNGV. This CDR3 contains 19 residues. Trimming cost V 0 bases and J 1 base, with 20 bases left between them. CDR3 sequence reads: CASSLDLFQGRVGTDTQYF. The CDR3 nucleotides read TGTGCCAGCAGCTTAGATTTGTTCCAGGGGCGGGTTGGCACAGATACGCAGTATTTT.

The chain employs TRBV12-3 or TRBV12-4 and TRBJ1-2; 7 positions match TRBD1. V shed 5 bases and J 0 bases; nucleotides not matched to a gene: 3. This CDR3 has 14 residues. CDR3 residues: CASSRDRANYGYTF. The CDR3 DNA follows: TGTGCCAGCAGTCGGGACAGAGCTAACTATGGCTACACCTTC.

The chain recombines TRBV6-1 with TRBJ2-4; 9 positions agree with TRBD1. CDR3 length equals 19 residues. V trimming: 6 bases; J trimming: 1 base; junction bases outside the gene matches: 16. CDR1 and CDR2 (germline): MNHNS, SASEGT. CDR3 region: CASRDPGQGEFIAKNIQYF. For the CDR3, the DNA is TGTGCCAGCAGGGATCCGGGACAGGGAGAATTCATTGCCAAAAACATTCAGTACTTC.

This clonotype has only a few counts. The rearrangement links TRBV20-1 to TRBJ2-7, with D perhaps TRBD2 (6 bases). V was trimmed by 0 bases and J by 2 bases, leaving 11 bases between them. This CDR3 has 14 residues. Germline CDR1 is DFQATT and CDR2 is SNEGSKA (reference sequence). The CDR3 nucleotides read TGCAGTGCTAGAGATTTCACGGGAGCCTACGAGCAGTACTTC. Translated: CSARDFTGAYEQYF.

As to this clonotype: This may stem from a read error, because a much larger clone lies one nucleotide away. This chain links TRBV28 with TRBJ2-7; D is perhaps TRBD1 (6 bases). Germline V lookup: CDR1 MDHEN, CDR2 SYDVKM. This CDR3 is built from 13 residues. V lost 9 bases and J 4 bases, leaving 16 bases between the germline ends. The chain's CDR3 is CASRDTPLYEQYF. CDR3 coding DNA: TGTGCCAGTCGGGACACTCCCCTGTACGAGCAGTACTTC.

This clonotype was detected only a few times. V and J are TRBV12-3 or TRBV12-4 and TRBJ2-2, with no clear D. Trimming stripped 1 base from V and 0 bases from J, with 9 bases between. The CDR3 sequence is 16 residues long. CDR3 sequence: CASSLVNVANTGELFF. The CDR3 region has the DNA TGTGCCAGCAGTTTAGTAAATGTCGCGAACACCGGGGAGCTGTTTTTT.

The chain combines TRBV4-1 with TRBJ1-1, with 9 bases fitting TRBD1. V trimming: 3 bases; J trimming: 10 bases; junction bases outside the gene matches: 6. CDR3 length: 13 amino acids. CDR1 and CDR2 (germline): MGHRA, YSYEKL. DNA for the CDR3: TGCGCCAGCAGCCAGGTGGGACAGGGCCCAGCTTTCTTT. Protein sequence: CASSQVGQGPAFF.

This clonotype was seen only a few times. The V gene is TRBV12-3 or TRBV12-4, the J gene TRBJ1-6, with 8 bases that match TRBD1. The CDR3 is made up of 16 amino acids. Trimming took 6 bases from V and 7 from J; bases not matched to a gene: 11. The CDR3 region has the DNA TGTGCCAGCAGACTATCCTGGACAGGGAGAAATTCACCCCTCCACTTT. Residues: CASRLSWTGRNSPLHF.

This clonotype has more than one count but fewer than ten. V usage is TRBV12-3 or TRBV12-4 and J usage is TRBJ2-7; 11 bases line up with TRBD2. V lost 6 bases to trimming and J lost 4 bases; unmatched junction nucleotides: 8. There are 15 residues in the CDR3. The CDR3 DNA reads TGTGCCAGCAGGGGACGACTAGCGGGAAGGTACGAGCAGTACTTC. Translated: CASRGRLAGRYEQYF.

This clonotype was counted between two and nine times. The CDR3 sequence: CASSEAVNEKLFF. The CDR3 bases are TGTGCCAGCAGTGAGGCGGTTAATGAAAAACTGTTTTTT. The rearrangement joins TRBV25-1 to TRBJ1-4; D call uncertain. Germline loops: CDR1 MGHDK, CDR2 SYGVNS. The CDR3 runs to 13 residues. V lost 3 bases and J 4 bases, leaving 6 bases between the germline ends.

In its sample, this clonotype was seen a few times. V and J are TRBV5-1 and TRBJ2-7; maybe TRBD1 (6 bases). V lost 4 bases and J lost 0, with 11 bases in between. Germline CDR1 and CDR2: SGHRS and YFSETQ. CDR3 length: 14 amino acids. CDR3 loop: CASSRTASSYEQYF. In DNA, the CDR3 is TGCGCCAGCAGCAGGACAGCAAGCTCCTACGAGCAGTACTTC. The full variable domain, with the rest looked up from reference TRBV5-1 and TRBJ2-7, is KAGVTQTPRYLIKTRGQQVTLSCSPISGHRSVSWYQQTPGQGLQFLFEYFSETQRNKGNFPGRFSGRQFSNSRSEMNVSTLELGDSALYLCASSRTASSYEQYFGPGTRLTVT.

This chain uses TRBV9 with TRBJ2-5; D tentatively reads TRBD1 or TRBD2 (5 bases each). The ends were cut back, 1 base at V and 5 bases at J, with 15 bases in the middle. CDR3 length equals 15 residues. Germline assignment: CDR1 SGDLS and CDR2 YYNGEE. Here the CDR3 DNA reads TGTGCCAGCAGCGTACTCTCCGGGACGTTGGAGACCCAGTACTTC. Translation gives CASSVLSGTLETQYF. Filled out from reference TRBV9 and TRBJ2-5, the complete variable domain reads DSGVTQTPKHLITATGQRVTLRCSPRSGDLSVYWYQQSLDQGLQFLIQYYNGEERAKGNILERFSAQQFPDLHSELNLSSLELGDSALYFCASSVLSGTLETQYFGPGTRLLVL.

This clonotype showed up many times. This chain links TRBV20-1 with TRBJ2-1; D uncertain. The germline V and J ends were trimmed by 6 bases and 5 bases, with 17 bases remaining between them. CDR3 length equals 14 residues. CDR1 and CDR2 from the germline V gene are DFQATT and SNEGSKA (reference sequence). CDR3 in DNA: TGCAGTGCAAGACATGCCAGTTCCGACAATGAGCAGTTCTTC. Amino acids: CSARHASSDNEQFF.

In this sample, this clonotype turned up a few times. The chain uses TRBV12-3 or TRBV12-4 and TRBJ1-2; D perhaps matches TRBD1 (6 bases). The CDR3 length is 13 residues. Between the trimmed V and J ends, which lost 5 bases and 7 bases, there was a span of 14 bases. CDR3 nucleotide sequence: TGTGCCAGCAGTACCGCGGGGGCGGGTGGCTACACCTTC. It codes for CASSTAGAGGYTF.

CDR3 sequence reads: CASSPRIATGRRGYTF. The CDR3 DNA is TGTGCCAGCAGCCCTCGAATAGCTACAGGTCGTCGGGGCTACACCTTC. The chain combines TRBV7-2 with TRBJ1-2, with a tentative D call TRBD1 (5 bases). Trimming left V 5 bases short and J 8 bases short, with 24 bases between. The germline CDR1 and CDR2 sequences are SGHTA and FQGNSA. CDR3 length equals 16 residues.

This clonotype was observed at least ten times. The chain joins TRBV28 to TRBJ1-5; 8 bases map to TRBD1. CDR3 length: 16 residues. The V gene's germline CDR1 is MDHEN and CDR2 SYDVKM. The J segment lost 3 bases and the V segment lost 5 bases, leaving 9 bases of the junction unmatched. As DNA, the CDR3 is TGTGCCAGCAGTGAACCCCGGACAGGGTACAATCAGCCCCAGCATTTT. Amino acid sequence: CASSEPRTGYNQPQHF.

The CDR3 is CASTILPHSYEQYF. CDR3 DNA: TGTGCCAGCACGATACTCCCGCACTCCTACGAGCAGTACTTC. V gene TRBV10-3 combines with J gene TRBJ2-7, with D uncertain. Deletions cut 10 bases from V and 0 bases from J, with 16 bases between. Germline lookup yields CDR1 ENHRY and CDR2 SYGVKD. This CDR3 is built from 14 residues.

This clonotype was seen a handful of times. The gene calls are TRBV6-5 and TRBJ1-5; 8 bases are a match to TRBD1. Germline V gene sequence: CDR1 MNHEY, CDR2 SVGAGI. The J segment lost 6 bases and the V segment lost 5 bases, leaving 6 bases of the junction unmatched. This CDR3 has 14 amino acids. CDR3 sequence (DNA): TGTGCCAGCAGTCTAACAGGGGGAAGTCAGCCCCAGCATTTT. Residues: CASSLTGGSQPQHF.

This clonotype turned up a few times. The gene calls are TRBV10-3 and TRBJ1-6; D remains unclear. Germline V gives CDR1 ENHRY, CDR2 SYGVKD. The length of the CDR3 is 13 residues. V was clipped by 6 bases and J by 0 bases, with 3 bases between them. The CDR3 DNA reads TGTGCCATCAGGGCCTCCTATAATTCACCCCTCCACTTT. Its translation: CAIRASYNSPLHF.

This clonotype was observed at least ten times. The gene calls are TRBV12-3 or TRBV12-4 and TRBJ2-3; the match to TRBD2 covers 7 bases. This CDR3 has 15 amino acids. The V segment lost 3 bases and the J segment 3 bases; nucleotides outside the gene matches: 6. The CDR3 is CASSLLAGVTDTQYF. The DNA of the CDR3 is TGTGCCAGCAGTTTGTTAGCGGGCGTGACAGATACGCAGTATTTT.

The chain employs TRBV12-3 or TRBV12-4 and TRBJ2-5; D uncertain. The CDR3 contains 12 residues. The germline V and J ends were trimmed by 2 bases and 4 bases, with 5 bases remaining between them. CDR3 DNA sequence: TGTGCCAGCAGTTTATTGTCAGAGACCCAGTACTTC. Its protein product is CASSLLSETQYF.

The chain uses TRBV3-1 and TRBJ2-7; 7 nucleotides agree with TRBD2. J gave up 3 bases and V 4 bases, and 6 bases lay outside the gene matches. From germline, CDR1 is LGHDT and CDR2 YNNKEL (reference sequence). This CDR3 contains 14 residues. As DNA, the CDR3 is TGTGCCAGCAGCCGGGCGGGAGCTCACTACGAGCAGTACTTC. Protein: CASSRAGAHYEQYF.

This clonotype was counted a few times. The chain has TRBV7-2 and TRBJ1-4; D call uncertain. The CDR3 contains 15 residues. The germline gives CDR1 SGHTA, CDR2 FQGNSA. V was cut by 1 base and J by 0 bases, with 6 bases left in between. The CDR3 DNA is TGTGCCAGCAGCTTAGACGCCACAACTAATGAAAAACTGTTTTTT. Its translation is CASSLDATTNEKLFF.

This clonotype was counted many times. The V gene is TRBV28, the J gene TRBJ2-4; a weak D match, TRBD2 (5 bases). The CDR3 spans 15 residues. V was clipped by 3 bases and J by 2 bases, with 11 bases between them. In germline, CDR1 is MDHEN, CDR2 SYDVKM. The CDR3 region is CASSFPGVPKNIQYF. The CDR3 DNA reads as TGTGCCAGCAGTTTCCCCGGGGTGCCCAAAAACATTCAGTACTTC.

This sequence joins TRBV24-1 and TRBJ2-3; D is possibly TRBD2 (5 bases). Deletions cut 0 bases from V and 2 bases from J, with 11 bases between. This CDR3 region has 16 residues. Germline assignment: CDR1 KGHDR and CDR2 SFDVKD. For the CDR3, the DNA is TGTGCCACCAGTGATTTGATGGAGGTCCCCACAGATACGCAGTATTTT. This codes for CATSDLMEVPTDTQYF.

This clonotype showed up just a few times. V is TRBV12-3 or TRBV12-4 and J is TRBJ2-7, with no clear D. Trimming left V 2 bases short and J 3 bases short, with 11 bases between. This CDR3 comprises 14 residues. In nucleotides, the CDR3 is TGTGCCAGCAGTTTATTAGGGAAGGGCTACGAGCAGTACTTC. This codes for CASSLLGKGYEQYF.

In its sample, this clonotype was seen many times. This chain links TRBV7-8 with TRBJ1-4; perhaps TRBD1 as D (5 bases). The CDR3 consists of 16 residues. The V end was cut by 5 bases, the J end by 6 bases, with 19 bases between. CDR1 is SGHVS and CDR2 is FQNEAQ in the germline V gene. CDR3 sequence (DNA): TGTGCCAGCAGCCCGTCAAGGGGAGGCTATGATGAAAAACTGTTTTTT. Amino acid sequence: CASSPSRGGYDEKLFF. Supplemented by reference TRBV7-8 and TRBJ1-4, the full variable domain reads GAGVSQSPRYKVAKRGQDVALRCDPISGHVSLFWYQQALGQGPEFLTYFQNEAQLDKSGLPSDRFFAERPEGSVSTLKIQRTQQEDSAVYLCASSPSRGGYDEKLFFGSGTQLSVL.

This clonotype was counted at least ten times. The CDR3 loop reads CASSPGAGSDTQYF. DNA for the CDR3: TGTGCCAGCAGTCCGGGGGCAGGGAGCGATACGCAGTATTTT. The chain has TRBV12-3 or TRBV12-4 and TRBJ2-3; tentatively, D is TRBD1 or TRBD2 (6 bases each). The V gene lost 5 bases and the J gene lost 6 bases, with 15 bases spanning the gap. The CDR3 is 14 amino acids.